Shown below are 16 T cell receptor beta chains from a single sample sequenced in a study of T-cell memory formation after mild COVID-19. TCRdb recomputed calls from the 5' RACE reads with MiXCR, one row per CDR3 protein. The table shows 550,000 to 700,000 distinct CDR3 sequences, with under 20% occurring only once. The sequencing sample was made of PBMCs or a T cell subset sorted from them (not recorded which). All receptors come from an adult woman who had mild COVID-19 (a few samples of this study predate the infection). Cell type and time point are not known.

This chain joins TRBV9 and TRBJ2-3; maybe TRBD2 (6 bases). Germline CDR1 SGDLS, CDR2 YYNGEE. Trimming stripped 6 bases from V and 2 bases from J, with 19 bases between. The CDR3 sequence is 16 residues long. The CDR3 loop reads CASTARGSGPTDTQYF. The CDR3 nucleotides read TGTGCCAGCACCGCACGGGGTAGCGGACCCACAGATACGCAGTATTTT.

This clonotype was counted a few times. The rearrangement links TRBV29-1 to TRBJ1-1; D might be TRBD1 (6 bases). V was clipped by 1 base and J by 4 bases, with 16 bases between them. CDR1 is SQVTM and CDR2 is ANQGSEA in the germline V gene. The CDR3 has 15 amino acids. The CDR3 here is CSVEGFGTLGTEAFF. The CDR3 DNA reads as TGCAGCGTTGAAGGTTTCGGGACACTCGGCACTGAAGCTTTCTTT.

This clonotype was counted a few times. V is TRBV5-8 and J is TRBJ2-1; D possibly corresponds to TRBD2 (5 bases). In germline, CDR1 is SGHTS, CDR2 YDEGEE. The CDR3 totals 16 residues. The V end was cut by 4 bases, the J end by 1 base, with 15 bases between. The CDR3 reads CASSQDWVLSYNEQFF. The DNA of the CDR3 is TGTGCCAGCAGCCAGGACTGGGTCCTATCCTACAATGAGCAGTTCTTC.

This rearrangement joins TRBV12-3 or TRBV12-4 to TRBJ2-5; 10 bases agree with TRBD2. This CDR3 contains 17 residues. Trimming cost V 0 bases and J 5 bases; bases outside gene matches: 9. Here the CDR3 reads CASSLAERGGPRETQYF. The CDR3 coding sequence is TGTGCCAGCAGTTTAGCGGAGCGGGGGGGCCCCAGGGAGACCCAGTACTTC.

A few counts support this clonotype. This chain connects TRBV5-1 to TRBJ2-1, with 15 bases matching TRBD2. V shed 3 bases and J 7 bases; nucleotides not matched to a gene: 8. Germline V gene sequence: CDR1 SGHRS, CDR2 YFSETQ. CDR3 size: 17 residues. CDR3 bases: TGCGCCAGCAGCTCGGAACCGGGACTAGCGGGAGGTAATGAGCAGTTCTTC. It encodes CASSSEPGLAGGNEQFF.

In its sample, this clonotype was seen a few times. This sequence joins TRBV11-2 and TRBJ2-2; 14 nucleotides match TRBD2. Germline CDR1 reads SGHAT; CDR2 reads FQNNGV. The junction had 4 bases not matched to a gene; V was cut back by 4 bases and J by 6 bases. The CDR3 spans 16 residues. In nucleotides, the CDR3 is TGTGCCAGCAGCTATTGGGGACTAGCGGGGGCCGGGGAGCTGTTTTTT. It specifies CASSYWGLAGAGELFF.

This clonotype occurred a few times. The J gene is TRBJ2-1, the V gene TRBV7-8; 7 bases map to TRBD1. Germline trimming cut 0 bases from V and 0 bases from J; bases unmatched to any gene: 2. This CDR3 contains 16 residues. Looked up from germline, CDR1 is SGHVS and CDR2 is FQNEAQ. The DNA for the CDR3 is TGTGCCAGCAGCTTAGCGGACAGGAGCTCCTACAATGAGCAGTTCTTC. This translates into CASSLADRSSYNEQFF.

This clonotype was counted between two and nine times. This chain joins TRBV7-3 and TRBJ2-1; D is perhaps TRBD2 (5 bases). Trimming took off 4 bases at V and 1 base at J, with 8 bases between the two ends. This CDR3 contains 14 residues. Germline CDR1 SGHTA, CDR2 FQGTGA. CDR3 DNA: TGTGCCAGCAGCTCCGAGCGGTCCTACAATGAGCAGTTCTTC. It is translated as CASSSERSYNEQFF.

This clonotype has a handful of counts. In nucleotides, the CDR3 is TGTGCCAGCAGCGAAGAAGGAAGCACAGATACGCAGTATTTT. Residues: CASSEEGSTDTQYF. This chain connects TRBV9 to TRBJ2-3; D is ambiguous. Germline lookup yields CDR1 SGDLS and CDR2 YYNGEE. The V end lost 3 bases, the J end lost 0 bases, and 8 bases lay between the germline ends. This CDR3 comprises 14 residues.

This clonotype was observed a few times. This chain links TRBV12-3 or TRBV12-4 with TRBJ2-1, with D maybe TRBD2 (5 bases). CDR3 length equals 12 residues. V lost 3 bases and J 9 bases, leaving 9 bases between the germline ends. CDR3 bases: TGTGCCAGCAGTTTTTACCGGGGTGAGCAGTTCTTC. Amino acid sequence: CASSFYRGEQFF.

This sequence joins TRBV5-1 and TRBJ2-5; weak D call: TRBD2 (5 bases). The CDR3 has 15 residues. Germline V CDR1 and CDR2: SGHRS, YFSETQ. Trimming cost V 6 bases and J 1 base, with 16 bases left between them. CDR3: CASTLGAAGQETQYF. The CDR3 coding sequence is TGCGCCAGCACCCTCGGAGCGGCCGGCCAAGAGACCCAGTACTTC.

The chain is built from TRBV4-2 and TRBJ2-3; D gene unclear. V was cut by 1 base and J by 3 bases, with 14 bases left in between. CDR3 length: 16 residues. Germline V gene sequence: CDR1 LGHNA, CDR2 YNFKEQ. The CDR3 spells CASSQGRSDLTDTQYF. In DNA, the CDR3 is TGTGCCAGCAGCCAAGGGAGATCGGACCTAACAGATACGCAGTATTTT.

This clonotype was seen many times. The chain has TRBV5-1 and TRBJ2-3; D is perhaps TRBD1 or TRBD2 (5 bases each). This CDR3 is built from 14 residues. V lost 4 bases and J 2 bases, leaving 11 bases between the germline ends. The germline gives CDR1 SGHRS, CDR2 YFSETQ. CDR3 nucleotides: TGCGCCAGCAGCATCGGGACCACCACAGATACGCAGTATTTT. Translated, it gives CASSIGTTTDTQYF.

The rearrangement uses TRBV4-3 and TRBJ2-3, with D tentatively TRBD1 (5 bases). Germline V gene data show CDR1 as LGHNA and CDR2 as YSLEER. CDR3 size: 15 residues. Trimming stripped 0 bases from V and 6 bases from J, with 13 bases between. CDR3 residues: CASSQEGAGIDTQYF. CDR3 in DNA: TGCGCCAGCAGCCAAGAAGGGGCAGGGATCGATACGCAGTATTTT.

V gene TRBV5-1 combines with J gene TRBJ2-7, with TRBD2 matching over 8 bases. The junction had 5 bases not matched to a gene; V was cut back by 5 bases and J by 4 bases. CDR3 size: 13 residues. Germline V gives CDR1 SGHRS, CDR2 YFSETQ. CDR3 DNA: TGCGCCAGCAGGGATATAGCGGGGTACGAGCAGTACTTC. Protein product: CASRDIAGYEQYF.

The J gene is TRBJ1-5, the V gene TRBV6-2 or TRBV6-3, with D possibly matching TRBD1 (6 bases). Germline CDR1 MNHEY, CDR2 SVGEGT. V lost 6 bases, J lost 2 bases, and 8 bases lay in between. The CDR3 consists of 13 residues. DNA of the CDR3: TGTGCCAGCAGGGACAGTGGCAATCAGCCCCAGCATTTT. Its translation is CASRDSGNQPQHF.